These 23 T cell receptor beta chains were all obtained from the same sample, sequenced in a study of shared clonotypes between healthy human individuals. CD45RO-negative, CCR7-selected cells formed the naive CD8 fraction, which excluded terminally differentiated effector memory CD45RA+ cells. The table came from immunoSEQ multiplex PCR; TCRdb's copy has only in-frame clones and leaves some out. The profile covers about 800,000 clones, with about 96% appearing a single time and about 0.25% taken by the ten largest. Sequenced: naive CD8+ T cells sorted from blood. Source of these receptors: a man aged 30 to 39 in good health.

The CDR3 reads CASSRGPSWDEQFF. Written as DNA, the CDR3 is TGTGCCAGCAGCCGCGGGCCCTCTTGGGATGAGCAGTTCTTC. The chain combines TRBV2 with TRBJ2-1; the D gene is possibly TRBD2 (5 bases). The CDR3 consists of 14 residues. Trimming took off 6 bases at V and 8 bases at J, with 17 bases between the two ends. CDR1 is SNHLY and CDR2 is FYNNEI in the germline V gene. The full variable domain, rest sourced from reference TRBV2 and TRBJ2-1, is EPEVTQTPSHQVTQMGQEVILRCVPISNHLYFYWYRQILGQKVEFLVSFYNNEISEKSEIFDDQFSVERPDGSNFTLKIRSTKLEDSAMYFCASSRGPSWDEQFFGPGTRLTVL.

V gene TRBV11-2 combines with J gene TRBJ2-7, with D tentatively TRBD2 (6 bases). With 6 bases removed from V and 4 bases from J, the gap between germline ends came to 19 bases. The CDR3 runs to 15 residues. Per the germline V gene, CDR1 is SGHAT and CDR2 is FQNNGV. The CDR3 nucleotides are TGTGCCAGCAGTCTTACTGGGGACTTAGAGTACGAGCAGTACTTC. It translates to CASSLTGDLEYEQYF.

V gene TRBV7-8 combines with J gene TRBJ2-5; no firm D call. This CDR3 comprises 15 residues. V lost 5 bases and J 5 bases, leaving 18 bases between the germline ends. Per germline, CDR1 SGHVS and CDR2 FQNEAQ. CDR3 in amino acids: CASSRRPWPGETQYF. The CDR3 nucleotides read TGTGCCAGCAGCCGGCGCCCGTGGCCTGGGGAGACCCAGTACTTC.

This clone was counted once. CDR3 DNA: TGCGCCAGCAGCCAAGATCTCGCGGCGTGGCAGTACTTC. Translation: CASSQDLAAWQYF. The chain is built from TRBV4-3 and TRBJ2-7, with unresolved D. Germline lookup yields CDR1 LGHNA and CDR2 YSLEER. Trimming took 0 bases from V and 9 from J, leaving 12 bases between them. CDR3 length: 13 amino acids.

The CDR3 is CASSFGLAGTNEQFF. The CDR3 coding sequence is TGTGCCAGCAGTTTTGGGCTAGCGGGCACGAATGAGCAGTTCTTC. This chain uses TRBV27 with TRBJ2-1; 8 nucleotides line up with TRBD2. The CDR3 is 15 amino acids. J gave up 7 bases and V 3 bases, and 8 bases lay outside the gene matches. Germline CDR1 and CDR2: MNHEY and SMNVEV (reference sequence).

The gene calls are TRBV2 and TRBJ2-7, with 10 bases identical to TRBD2. V shed 4 bases and J 1 base; nucleotides not matched to a gene: 4. This CDR3 spans 15 amino acids. The germline CDR1 and CDR2 sequences are SNHLY and FYNNEI. CDR3 in amino acids: CASSAGLAASYEQYF. The DNA for the CDR3 is TGTGCCAGCAGTGCAGGACTAGCGGCGTCCTACGAGCAGTACTTC.

DNA for the CDR3: TGTGCCAGCAGCACTAGTCGGGGCGGGAGGGACCAAGAGACCCAGTACTTC. Translating gives CASSTSRGGRDQETQYF. This chain links TRBV7-9 with TRBJ2-5; 9 bases agree with TRBD2. J was trimmed by 0 bases and V by 5 bases; bases with no gene match: 10. The CDR3 has 17 amino acids. Germline lookup yields CDR1 SEHNR and CDR2 FQNEAQ (reference sequence).

The gene calls are TRBV5-8 and TRBJ1-2, with TRBD1 matching 8 bases. Germline CDR1 SGHTS, CDR2 YDEGEE. The CDR3 contains 12 residues. V was clipped by 8 bases and J by 4 bases; unmatched bases: 4. CDR3 residues: CASGQGGYGYTF. The CDR3 DNA follows: TGTGCCAGTGGACAGGGCGGCTATGGCTACACCTTC. The full variable domain, in which reference TRBV5-8 and TRBJ1-2 provide the parts outside the CDR3, is EAGVTQSPTHLIKTRGQQATLRCSPISGHTSVYWYQQALGLGLQFLLWYDEGEERNRGNFPPRFSGRQFPNYSSELNVNALELEDSALYLCASGQGGYGYTFGSGTRLTVV.

About this clone itself: Different DNA sequences within this sample yield the same CDR3. This sequence joins TRBV9 and TRBJ2-7; 7 positions agree with TRBD2. The CDR3 consists of 12 residues. Germline V gene lookup returns CDR1 SGDLS and CDR2 YYNGEE. V shed 4 bases, J shed 4 bases, and the junction held 2 bases outside the gene matches. The chain's CDR3 is CASSPGGYEQYF. CDR3 bases: TGTGCCAGCAGCCCCGGGGGGTACGAGCAGTACTTC.

The chain employs TRBV7-8 and TRBJ2-2; D remains ambiguous. The germline gives CDR1 SGHVS, CDR2 FQNEAQ. Trimming took 4 bases from V and 1 from J, leaving 13 bases between them. CDR3 length equals 16 residues. This CDR3 is CASSSPGRMNTGELFF. The DNA for the CDR3 is TGTGCCAGCAGCTCCCCCGGTCGAATGAACACCGGGGAGCTGTTTTTT. The full variable domain, rest sourced from reference TRBV7-8 and TRBJ2-2, is GAGVSQSPRYKVAKRGQDVALRCDPISGHVSLFWYQQALGQGPEFLTYFQNEAQLDKSGLPSDRFFAERPEGSVSTLKIQRTQQEDSAVYLCASSSPGRMNTGELFFGEGSRLTVL.

This clone was counted a single time. This chain links TRBV11-2 with TRBJ2-7, with D perhaps being TRBD1 or TRBD2 (5 bases each). CDR3 length equals 18 residues. The germline V and J ends were trimmed by 6 bases and 4 bases, with 28 bases remaining between them. Germline assignment: CDR1 SGHAT and CDR2 FQNNGV. CDR3 nucleotides: TGTGCCAGCAGACCAAACCGGGGACCTTCTCAAGGACGGTACGAGCAGTACTTC. Its translation is CASRPNRGPSQGRYEQYF.

This chain connects TRBV15 to TRBJ2-3; TRBD2 matches 10 bases. V was pared by 5 bases and J by 3 bases, with 8 bases of the junction left unmatched. Germline values: CDR1 LNHNV, CDR2 YYDKDF (reference sequence). This CDR3 comprises 16 residues. The CDR3, as DNA: TGTGCCACCAGCGGAGGGTCTAGCGGGAGAACAGATACGCAGTATTTT. Translating it yields CATSGGSSGRTDTQYF.

J is TRBJ2-5 and V is TRBV6-1; D is uncertain. V was trimmed by 4 bases and J by 0 bases, leaving 24 bases between them. The length of the CDR3 is 19 residues. The germline V gene has CDR1 MNHNS and CDR2 SASEGT. The CDR3 DNA sequence: TGTGCCAGCAGTGTGGAGTTTTGGTTGTCAACATCTTACCAAGAGACCCAGTACTTC. Translating it yields CASSVEFWLSTSYQETQYF.

The chain couples TRBV7-9 to TRBJ2-2; 9 nucleotides align to TRBD1. Germline assignment: CDR1 SEHNR and CDR2 FQNEAQ (reference sequence). Trimming at V came to 4 bases and at J to 5 bases, leaving 11 bases not matched to a gene. This CDR3 region has 17 residues. The CDR3 is CASSWRTGEVLTGELFF. The CDR3 nucleotides are TGTGCCAGCAGCTGGAGGACAGGGGAGGTACTTACCGGGGAGCTGTTTTTT.

V usage is TRBV6-5 and J usage is TRBJ2-1, with 12 bases fitting TRBD2. With V trimmed by 6 bases and J by 5 bases, 5 bases remained unmatched. This CDR3 comprises 15 residues. Germline V gene sequence: CDR1 MNHEY, CDR2 SVGAGI. CDR3 region: CASSLLAGGHNEQFF. The CDR3 DNA reads TGTGCCAGCAGCCTACTAGCGGGAGGTCACAATGAGCAGTTCTTC.

This chain's CDR3 is CASSESASGLTDTQYF. The CDR3 nucleotides are TGCGCCAGCAGTGAATCGGCTAGCGGGCTCACAGATACGCAGTATTTT. This chain joins TRBV10-1 and TRBJ2-3, with TRBD2 matching over 8 bases. The trim removed 3 bases at V and 2 bases at J, leaving 7 bases unmatched. This CDR3 is built from 16 residues. Germline V gives CDR1 WNHNN, CDR2 SYGVQD (reference sequence).

The chain combines TRBV14 with TRBJ2-3; 7 nucleotides agree with TRBD2. J gave up 6 bases and V 0 bases, and 12 bases lay outside the gene matches. The germline V gene has CDR1 SGHDN and CDR2 FVKESK. This CDR3 is 17 amino acids long. CDR3 sequence: CASSQEPSGGGSDTQYF. CDR3 sequence (DNA): TGTGCCAGCAGCCAAGAGCCTAGCGGCGGGGGTTCGGATACGCAGTATTTT.

This clone has just a few counts. The rearrangement uses TRBV7-2 and TRBJ2-7, with TRBD2 identical over 8 bases. Germline lookup yields CDR1 SGHTA and CDR2 FQGNSA. The CDR3 is 15 residues long. With V trimmed by 2 bases and J by 3 bases, 6 bases remained unmatched. The CDR3 bases are TGTGCCAGCAGCTTACTGCTAGCGGGTGTCTACGAGCAGTACTTC. Encoded protein: CASSLLLAGVYEQYF.

This chain links TRBV7-9 with TRBJ2-1; no firm D call. Germline V lookup: CDR1 SEHNR, CDR2 FQNEAQ (reference sequence). This CDR3 is built from 15 residues. Deletions cut 5 bases from V and 5 bases from J, with 16 bases between. The CDR3 DNA follows: TGTGCCAGCAGCGTGAACCCCTCGCTCAACAATGAGCAGTTCTTC. Translating it yields CASSVNPSLNNEQFF.

V is TRBV27 and J is TRBJ2-1; D perhaps matches TRBD2 (5 bases). Per the germline V gene, CDR1 is MNHEY and CDR2 is SMNVEV (reference sequence). The CDR3 has 15 amino acids. Trimming stripped 7 bases from V and 4 bases from J, with 17 bases between. CDR3 coding DNA: TGTGCCAGCAATCCTAGCCTCGGGAATTACAATGAGCAGTTCTTC. Translating gives CASNPSLGNYNEQFF.

The chain uses TRBV18 and TRBJ2-3, with D possibly matching TRBD2 (5 bases). CDR1 is KGHSH and CDR2 is LQKENI in the germline V gene. V was shortened by 3 bases and J by 2 bases, with 12 bases between the two germline ends. The CDR3 loop spans 15 amino acids. The CDR3 loop is CASSPLRTDTDTQYF. The DNA of the CDR3 is TGTGCCAGCTCACCCCTCCGGACTGACACAGATACGCAGTATTTT.

The chain is built from TRBV5-6 and TRBJ2-7; D remains ambiguous. V was trimmed by 0 bases and J by 0 bases, leaving 7 bases between them. This CDR3 is 14 amino acids long. Germline CDR1 reads SGHDT; CDR2 reads YYEEEE. CDR3 sequence: CASSLAQSSYEQYF. In nucleotides, the CDR3 is TGTGCCAGCAGCTTGGCCCAGAGCTCCTACGAGCAGTACTTC.

This sequence joins TRBV27 and TRBJ2-1; TRBD1 matches at 10 bases. Germline V CDR1 and CDR2: MNHEY, SMNVEV (reference sequence). CDR3 length: 12 residues. The V segment lost 4 bases and the J segment 15 bases; nucleotides outside the gene matches: 6. This CDR3 reads CASSSGQGELFF. The CDR3 nucleotides are TGTGCCAGCAGTTCCGGACAGGGGGAATTGTTCTTC.